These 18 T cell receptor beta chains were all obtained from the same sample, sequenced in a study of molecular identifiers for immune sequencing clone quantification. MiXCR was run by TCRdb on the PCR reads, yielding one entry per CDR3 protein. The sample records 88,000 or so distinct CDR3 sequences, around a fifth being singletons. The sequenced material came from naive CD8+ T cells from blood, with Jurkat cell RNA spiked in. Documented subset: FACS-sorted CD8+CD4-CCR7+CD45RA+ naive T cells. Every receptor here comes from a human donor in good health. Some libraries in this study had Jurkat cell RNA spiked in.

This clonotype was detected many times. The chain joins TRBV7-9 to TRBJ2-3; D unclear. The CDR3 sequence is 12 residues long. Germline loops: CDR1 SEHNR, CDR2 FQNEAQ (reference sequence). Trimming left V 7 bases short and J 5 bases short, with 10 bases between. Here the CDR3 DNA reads TGTGCCAGCACCTTCCTTAGAGATACGCAGTATTTT. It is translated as CASTFLRDTQYF.

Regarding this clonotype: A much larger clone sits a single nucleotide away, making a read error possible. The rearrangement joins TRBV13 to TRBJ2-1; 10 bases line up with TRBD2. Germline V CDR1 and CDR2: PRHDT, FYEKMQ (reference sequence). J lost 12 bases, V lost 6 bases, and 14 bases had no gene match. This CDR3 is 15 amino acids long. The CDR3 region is CASSQVSSGSYVQFF. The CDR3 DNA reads TGTGCCAGCAGTCAGGTGTCTAGCGGGAGTTATGTGCAGTTCTTC.

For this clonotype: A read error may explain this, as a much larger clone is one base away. In DNA, the CDR3 is TGTGCCAGCAGTCCCCTCAATAGCCAAGAGACCCAGTACTTC. This codes for CASSPLNSQETQYF. The rearrangement links TRBV27 to TRBJ2-5; unclear D gene. Germline CDR1 is MNHEY and CDR2 is SMNVEV (reference sequence). The V end was cut by 5 bases, the J end by 1 base, with 11 bases between. The CDR3 runs to 14 residues.

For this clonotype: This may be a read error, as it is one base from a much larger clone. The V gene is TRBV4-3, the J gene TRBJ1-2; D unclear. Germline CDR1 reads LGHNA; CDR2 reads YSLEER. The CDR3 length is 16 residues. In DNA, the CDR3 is TGCGCCAGCAGCCCGACGGAACGCCCCGCTAACTGTGGCTACACCTTC. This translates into CASSPTERPANCGYTF.

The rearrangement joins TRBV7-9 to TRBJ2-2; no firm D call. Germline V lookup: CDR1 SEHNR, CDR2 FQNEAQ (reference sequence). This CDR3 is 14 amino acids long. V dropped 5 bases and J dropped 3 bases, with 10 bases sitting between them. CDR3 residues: CASSPPLYTGELFF. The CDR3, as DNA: TGTGCCAGCAGCCCGCCCCTCTACACCGGGGAGCTGTTTTTT.

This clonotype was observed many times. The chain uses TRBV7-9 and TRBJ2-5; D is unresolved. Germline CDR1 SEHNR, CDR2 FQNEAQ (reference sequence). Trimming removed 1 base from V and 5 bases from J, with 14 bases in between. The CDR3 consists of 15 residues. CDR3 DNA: TGTGCCAGCAGCTTAGGATTCACCCAGGAGGAGACCCAGTACTTC. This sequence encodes CASSLGFTQEETQYF.

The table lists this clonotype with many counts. CDR3 region: CSVDETIYGYTF. The CDR3 DNA sequence: TGCAGCGTTGATGAGACTATCTATGGCTACACCTTC. The J gene is TRBJ1-2, the V gene TRBV29-1; D not certain. Germline V lookup: CDR1 SQVTM, CDR2 ANQGSEA. V lost 3 bases and J 4 bases, leaving 9 bases between the germline ends. The CDR3 is 12 residues long.

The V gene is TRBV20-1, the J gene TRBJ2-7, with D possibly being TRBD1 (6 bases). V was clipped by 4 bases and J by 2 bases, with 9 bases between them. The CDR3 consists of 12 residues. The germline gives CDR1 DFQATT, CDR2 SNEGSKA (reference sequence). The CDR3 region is CSATDRTYEQYF. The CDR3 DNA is TGCAGTGCTACGGACAGAACCTACGAGCAGTACTTC.

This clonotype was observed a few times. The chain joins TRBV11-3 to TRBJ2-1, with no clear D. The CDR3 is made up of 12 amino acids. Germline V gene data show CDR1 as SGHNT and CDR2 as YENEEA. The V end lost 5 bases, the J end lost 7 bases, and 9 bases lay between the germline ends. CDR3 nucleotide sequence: TGTGCCAGCAGCCCGAGTGAAAATGAGCAGTTCTTC. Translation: CASSPSENEQFF.

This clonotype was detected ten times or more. DNA of the CDR3: TGTGCCAGCAGTTTACTAGCGGGCACAGATACGCAGTATTTT. Translation: CASSLLAGTDTQYF. J is TRBJ2-3 and V is TRBV27; TRBD2 matches at 7 bases. The germline V gene encodes CDR1 MNHEY and CDR2 SMNVEV (reference sequence). CDR3 length equals 14 residues. V was clipped by 2 bases and J by 1 base; unmatched bases: 0.

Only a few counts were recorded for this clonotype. Here the CDR3 DNA reads TGTGCCAGCAAAGAGGTGAACACCGGGGAGCTGTTTTTT. Protein sequence: CASKEVNTGELFF. V and J are TRBV6-1 and TRBJ2-2, with no clear D. The CDR3 is made up of 13 amino acids. CDR1 is MNHNS and CDR2 is SASEGT in the germline V gene. Trimming stripped 7 bases from V and 1 base from J, with 7 bases between.

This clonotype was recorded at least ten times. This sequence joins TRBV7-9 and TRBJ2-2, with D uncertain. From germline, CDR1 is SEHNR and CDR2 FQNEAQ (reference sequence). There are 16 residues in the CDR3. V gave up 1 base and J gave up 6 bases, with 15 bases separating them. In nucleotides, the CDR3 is TGTGCCAGCAGCTTAGATGTCGGAGCGACGGCCGGGGAGCTGTTTTTT. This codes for CASSLDVGATAGELFF.

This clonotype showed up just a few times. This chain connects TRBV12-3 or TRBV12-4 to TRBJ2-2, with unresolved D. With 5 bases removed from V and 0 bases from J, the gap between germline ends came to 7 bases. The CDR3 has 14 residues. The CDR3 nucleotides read TGTGCCAGCAGTCAAGGAACGAACACCGGGGAGCTGTTTTTT. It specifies CASSQGTNTGELFF.

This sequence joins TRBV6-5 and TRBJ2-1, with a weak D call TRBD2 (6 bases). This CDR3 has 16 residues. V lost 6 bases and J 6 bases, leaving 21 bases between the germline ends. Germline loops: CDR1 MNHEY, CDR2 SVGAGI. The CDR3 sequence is CASRAPGTLWFNEQFF. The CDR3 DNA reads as TGTGCCAGCAGGGCGCCCGGGACTTTATGGTTCAATGAGCAGTTCTTC.

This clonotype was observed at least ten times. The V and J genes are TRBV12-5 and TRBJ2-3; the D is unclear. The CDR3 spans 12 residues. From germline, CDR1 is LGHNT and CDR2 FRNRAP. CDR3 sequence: CASLGNTDTQYF. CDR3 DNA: TGTGCCTCCCTGGGAAACACAGATACGCAGTATTTT.

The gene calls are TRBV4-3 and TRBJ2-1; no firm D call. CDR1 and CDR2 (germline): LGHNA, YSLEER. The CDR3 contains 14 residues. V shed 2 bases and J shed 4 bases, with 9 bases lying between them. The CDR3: CASSQSPGYNEQFF. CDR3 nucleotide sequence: TGCGCCAGCAGCCAAAGCCCCGGGTACAATGAGCAGTTCTTC.

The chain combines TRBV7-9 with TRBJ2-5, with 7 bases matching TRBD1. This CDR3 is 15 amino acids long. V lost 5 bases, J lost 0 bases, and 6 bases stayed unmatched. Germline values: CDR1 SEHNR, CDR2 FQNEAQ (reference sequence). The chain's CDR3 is CASSDRDSDQETQYF. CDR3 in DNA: TGTGCCAGCAGCGACCGGGACAGTGACCAAGAGACCCAGTACTTC. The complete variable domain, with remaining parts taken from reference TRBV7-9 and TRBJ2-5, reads DTGVSQNPRHKITKRGQNVTFRCDPISEHNRLYWYRQTLGQGPEFLTYFQNEAQLEKSRLLSDRFSAERPKGSFSTLEIQRTEQGDSAMYLCASSDRDSDQETQYFGPGTRLLVL.

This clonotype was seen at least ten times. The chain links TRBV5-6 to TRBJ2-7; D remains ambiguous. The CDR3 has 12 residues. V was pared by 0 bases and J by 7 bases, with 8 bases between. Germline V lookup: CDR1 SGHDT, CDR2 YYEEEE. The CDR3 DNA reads TGTGCCAGCAGCTTGGAGGACGGGGAGCAGTACTTC. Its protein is CASSLEDGEQYF.